Sequencing of this T cell receptor beta chain was carried out in a study of cytomegalovirus exposure and HLA in healthy donors. Worth noting for this clone: The antigen is undetermined.

The CDR3 contains 16 residues. Germline assignment: CDR1 SGHVS and CDR2 FQNEAQ. V was pared by 4 bases and J by 1 base, with 14 bases between. The PCR used 60 Vbeta and 13 Jbeta primers. Sequencing was performed with immunoSEQ multiplex PCR; in TCRdb, only in-frame clones are kept and a portion is missing. The sample has tens of thousands of clones. Findings and caveats of the study: In a later analysis, V- and J-gene trimming of beta chains associated with a DCLRE1C missense variant, replicated independently. Later analysis indicated greater clonal expansion among HLA-associated TCR beta chains than among equally common other chains. The study carried out a later analysis of TCR beta sequences. It associated around 17,000 of them with specific HLA alleles at a false discovery rate of 0.05.

The sequence was collected from a male donor in good health and CMV-seropositive. The genes are TRBV7-8 and TRBJ2-1, with D possibly matching TRBD2 (8 bases). Sequenced material: PBMCs. DNA of the CDR3: TGTGCCAGCAGCTCGGGAGGGGGCTTATCCTACAATGAGCAGTTCTTC. Amino acids: CASSSGGGLSYNEQFF.